The clone carrying this T cell receptor beta chain was counted only a few times. The CDR3 extends over 16 amino acids. Germline lookup yields CDR1 SGHTA and CDR2 FQGNSA. The V and J ends lost 6 bases and 0 bases, in that order; junction bases with no gene match: 2. The source of the sample is a study of beta chain features in type 1 diabetes. Expressed TCRB transcripts got sequenced, as all isolated RNA was reverse transcribed. Some clones are missing from TCRdb's copy, which holds only in-frame ones; the method was immunoSEQ multiplex PCR. The sample lists 900,000 or so clones, roughly a sixth occurring once.

The chain links TRBV7-2 to TRBJ2-2, with TRBD2 matching over 12 bases. Sequenced input: naive CD4+ T cells from blood. The sequence derives from a woman between 18 and 29 years old in good health. Here the CDR3 reads CASRLAGGSNTGELFF. CDR3 in DNA: TGTGCCAGCAGACTAGCGGGAGGTTCGAACACCGGGGAGCTGTTTTTT. Full variable domain (remainder filled in from reference TRBV7-2 and TRBJ2-2): GAGVSQSPSNKVTEKGKDVELRCDPISGHTALYWYRQSLGQGLEFLIYFQGNSAPDKSGLPSDRFSAERTGGSVSTLTIQRTQQEDSAVYLCASRLAGGSNTGELFFGEGSRLTVL.